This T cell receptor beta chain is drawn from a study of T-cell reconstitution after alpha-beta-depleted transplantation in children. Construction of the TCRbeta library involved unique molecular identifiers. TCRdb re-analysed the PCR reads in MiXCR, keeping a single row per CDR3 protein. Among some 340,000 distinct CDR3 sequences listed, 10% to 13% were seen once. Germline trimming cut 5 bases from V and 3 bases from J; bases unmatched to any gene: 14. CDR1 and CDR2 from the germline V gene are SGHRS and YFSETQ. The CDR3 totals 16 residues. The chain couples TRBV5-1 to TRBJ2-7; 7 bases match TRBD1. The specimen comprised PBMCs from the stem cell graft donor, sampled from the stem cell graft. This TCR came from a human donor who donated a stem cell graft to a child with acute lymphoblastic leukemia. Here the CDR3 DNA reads TGCGCCAGCAGTACGACTCGACAGGGCAAGAGCTACGAGCAGTACTTC. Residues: CASSTTRQGKSYEQYF.